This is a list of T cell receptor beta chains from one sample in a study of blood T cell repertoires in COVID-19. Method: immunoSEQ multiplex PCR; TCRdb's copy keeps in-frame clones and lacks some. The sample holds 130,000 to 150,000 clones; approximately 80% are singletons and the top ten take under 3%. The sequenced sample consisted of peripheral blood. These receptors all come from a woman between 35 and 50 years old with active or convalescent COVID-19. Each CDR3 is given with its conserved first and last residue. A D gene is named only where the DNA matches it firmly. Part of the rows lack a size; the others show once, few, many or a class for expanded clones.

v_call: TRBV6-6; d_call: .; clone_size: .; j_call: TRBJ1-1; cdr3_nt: TGTGCCAGCAGTTATGGAGGTCTGAACACTGAAGCTTTCTTT; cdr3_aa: CASSYGGLNTEAFF
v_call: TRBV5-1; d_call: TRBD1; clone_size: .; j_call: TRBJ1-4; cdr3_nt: TGCGCCAGCAGCTTGATGGGACAGGGGACTAATGAAAAACTGTTTTTT; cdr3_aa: CASSLMGQGTNEKLFF
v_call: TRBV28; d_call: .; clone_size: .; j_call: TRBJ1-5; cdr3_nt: TGTGCCAGCACCCATAATCAGCCCCAGCATTTT; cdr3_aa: CASTHNQPQHF
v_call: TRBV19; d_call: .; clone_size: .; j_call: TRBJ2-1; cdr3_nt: TGTGCCAGTAGTCAACAGGGAAATGGGAATGAGCAGTTCTTC; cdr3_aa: CASSQQGNGNEQFF
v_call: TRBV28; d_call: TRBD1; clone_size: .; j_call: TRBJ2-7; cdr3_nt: TGTGCCAGCAAGGGGACAGGGGCTAGTGAGCAGTACTTC; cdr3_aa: CASKGTGASEQYF
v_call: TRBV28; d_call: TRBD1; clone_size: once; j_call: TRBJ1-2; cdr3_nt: TGTGCCAGCACCTACAGGGGTGGCTACACCTTC; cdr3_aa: CASTYRGGYTF
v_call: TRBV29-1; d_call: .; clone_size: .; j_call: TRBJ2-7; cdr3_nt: TGCAGCGTCCGGCGTACTAGAGCGGGCGAGCAGTACTTC; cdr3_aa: CSVRRTRAGEQYF
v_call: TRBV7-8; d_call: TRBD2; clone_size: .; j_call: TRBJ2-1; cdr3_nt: TGTGCCAGCAGCTTAGGCCGAGCGGGACATGAGCAGTTCTTC; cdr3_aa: CASSLGRAGHEQFF
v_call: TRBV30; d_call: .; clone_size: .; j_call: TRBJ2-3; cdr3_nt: TGTGCCTGGAGCCTCAGGGATGGCACAGATACGCAGTATTTT; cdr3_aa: CAWSLRDGTDTQYF
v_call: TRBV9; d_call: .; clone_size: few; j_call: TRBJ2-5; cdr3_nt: TGTGCCAGCAGCGTAGGGACAGTGCGAGGGGAGACCCAGTACTTC; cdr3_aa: CASSVGTVRGETQYF
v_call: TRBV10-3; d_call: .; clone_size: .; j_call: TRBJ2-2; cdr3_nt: TGTGCCATCAGTGAGTTGCTCGGGGCGAACACCGGGGAGCTGTTTTTT; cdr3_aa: CAISELLGANTGELFF
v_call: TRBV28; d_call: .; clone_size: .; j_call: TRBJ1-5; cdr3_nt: TGTGCCAGCAGTTCGAGGCAGGGTGGGCAGCCCCAGCATTTT; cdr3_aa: CASSSRQGGQPQHF
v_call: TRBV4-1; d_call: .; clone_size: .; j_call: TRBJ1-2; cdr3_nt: TGCGCCAGCAGCCGGAGCGGGAATGGCTACACCTTC; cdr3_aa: CASSRSGNGYTF
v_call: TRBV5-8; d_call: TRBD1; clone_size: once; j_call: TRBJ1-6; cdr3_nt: TGTGCCAGCAGCCTGACAGGGGCCACCTCCTATAATTCACCCCTCCACTTT; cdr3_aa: CASSLTGATSYNSPLHF
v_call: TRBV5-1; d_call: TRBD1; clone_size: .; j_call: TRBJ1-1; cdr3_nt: TGCGCCAGCAGCTTGACAGGGGGAAGCGCTGAAGCTTTCTTT; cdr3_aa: CASSLTGGSAEAFF
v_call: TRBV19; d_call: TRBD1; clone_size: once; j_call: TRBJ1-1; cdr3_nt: TGTGCCAGTATTTCCACACAGGGGATCACTGAAGCTTTCTTT; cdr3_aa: CASISTQGITEAFF
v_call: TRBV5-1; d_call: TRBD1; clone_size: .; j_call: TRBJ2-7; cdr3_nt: TGCGCCAGCAGCTTGGACCCGAGGGGGCCCGGCCTTTCCTACGAGCAGTACTTC; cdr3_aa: CASSLDPRGPGLSYEQYF
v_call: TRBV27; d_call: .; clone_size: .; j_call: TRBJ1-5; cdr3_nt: TGTGCCAGCAGTTTATGGCGGGGGGATCAGCCCCAGCATTTT; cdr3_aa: CASSLWRGDQPQHF
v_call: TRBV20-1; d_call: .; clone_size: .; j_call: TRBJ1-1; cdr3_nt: TGCAGTGCTTTCTTAAACACTGAAGCTTTCTTT; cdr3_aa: CSAFLNTEAFF
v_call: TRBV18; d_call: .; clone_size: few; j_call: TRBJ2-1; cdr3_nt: TGTGCCAGCTCACCACTAGCGGTAAGCTCCTACAATGAGCAGTTCTTC; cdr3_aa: CASSPLAVSSYNEQFF
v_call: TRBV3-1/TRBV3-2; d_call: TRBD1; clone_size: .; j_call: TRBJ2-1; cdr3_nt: TGTGCCAGCAGCCCCGGACAGGGTTTGGGGGAGCAGTTCTTC; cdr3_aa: CASSPGQGLGEQFF
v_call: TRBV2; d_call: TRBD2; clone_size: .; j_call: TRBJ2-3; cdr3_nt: TGTGCCAGCAGTGCTCGACTAGCGTGGTTCACAGATACGCAGTATTTT; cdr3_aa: CASSARLAWFTDTQYF
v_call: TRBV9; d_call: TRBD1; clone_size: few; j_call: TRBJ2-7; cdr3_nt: TGTGCCAGCAGCGCCTTGGGACAGGCCTACGAGCAGTACTTC; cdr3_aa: CASSALGQAYEQYF
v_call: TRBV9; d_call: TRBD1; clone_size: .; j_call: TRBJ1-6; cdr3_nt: TGTGCCAGCAGCCCAAGGACAGGGGGGAATTCACCCCTCCACTTT; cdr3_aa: CASSPRTGGNSPLHF
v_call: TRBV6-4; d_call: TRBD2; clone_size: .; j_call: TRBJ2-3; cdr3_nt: TGTGCCAGCAGTGACTCTAGCGGGGGCACAGATACGCAGTATTTT; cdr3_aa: CASSDSSGGTDTQYF
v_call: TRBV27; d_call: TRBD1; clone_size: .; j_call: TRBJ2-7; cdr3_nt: TGTGCCAGCAGTCTGACAGGGGGCCCCGAGCAGTACTTC; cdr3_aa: CASSLTGGPEQYF
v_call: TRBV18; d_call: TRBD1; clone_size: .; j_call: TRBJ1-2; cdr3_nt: TGTGCCAGCTCACCACTCCGGGGGCAAGGACAGGGGTACTATGGCTACACCTTC; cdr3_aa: CASSPLRGQGQGYYGYTF
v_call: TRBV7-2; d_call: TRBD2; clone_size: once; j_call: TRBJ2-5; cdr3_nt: TGTGCCAGCAGCTTAACCGGGACTAGCGGGCAAGAGACCCAGTACTTC; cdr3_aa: CASSLTGTSGQETQYF
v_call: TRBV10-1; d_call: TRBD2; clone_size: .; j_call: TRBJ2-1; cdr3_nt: TGCGCCAGCTCAAGCGGGAGAGTATCGGGTGAGCAGTTCTTC; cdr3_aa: CASSSGRVSGEQFF
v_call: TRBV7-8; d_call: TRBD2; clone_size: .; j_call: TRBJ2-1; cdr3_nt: TGTGCCAGCAGCTTAAGGGGCGGGAGGGCCTACAATGAGCAGTTCTTC; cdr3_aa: CASSLRGGRAYNEQFF
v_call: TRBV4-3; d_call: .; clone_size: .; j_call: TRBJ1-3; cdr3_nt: TGCGCCAGCAGCCATCATCGACACTCTGGAAACACCATATATTTT; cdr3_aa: CASSHHRHSGNTIYF
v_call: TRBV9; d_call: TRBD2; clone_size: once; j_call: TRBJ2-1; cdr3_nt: TGTGCCAGCAGCCCTACAGCGGGAGCAGGGGATGAGCAGTTCTTC; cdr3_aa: CASSPTAGAGDEQFF
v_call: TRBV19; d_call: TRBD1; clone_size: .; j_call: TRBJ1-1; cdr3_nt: TGTGCCAGTAGTACCTGGGACAGGGGGACCCTCATGAACACTGAAGCTTTCTTT; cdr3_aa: CASSTWDRGTLMNTEAFF
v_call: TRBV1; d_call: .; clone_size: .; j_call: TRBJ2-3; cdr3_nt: TGCACCAGCAGCCTACCCGGGGGTGTAGATACGCAGTATTTT; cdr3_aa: CTSSLPGGVDTQYF
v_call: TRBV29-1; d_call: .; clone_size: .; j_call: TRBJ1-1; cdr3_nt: TGCAGCGTTGAAGCTGCCGGGAGGAACACTGAAGCTTTCTTT; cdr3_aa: CSVEAAGRNTEAFF
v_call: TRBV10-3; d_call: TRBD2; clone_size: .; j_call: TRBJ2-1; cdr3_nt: TGTGCCACGTGGGGAACTAGCGGGAGAAAAGATGAGCAGTTCTTC; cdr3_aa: CATWGTSGRKDEQFF
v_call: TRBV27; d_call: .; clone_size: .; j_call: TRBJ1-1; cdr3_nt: TGTGCCAGCAGCTTTCTTACGGATCGACAGGATGAAGCTTTCTTT; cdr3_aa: CASSFLTDRQDEAFF
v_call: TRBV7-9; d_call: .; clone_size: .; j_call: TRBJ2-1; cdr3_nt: TGTGCCAGCAGCTTAGGGACTAATGAGCAGTTCTTC; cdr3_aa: CASSLGTNEQFF
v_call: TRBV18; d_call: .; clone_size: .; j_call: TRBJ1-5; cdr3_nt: TGTGCCAGCTCACCAGAGACAGCTTACCAGCCCCAGCATTTT; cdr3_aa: CASSPETAYQPQHF
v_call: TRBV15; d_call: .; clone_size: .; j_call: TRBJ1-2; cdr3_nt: TGTGCCACCAGCAGAGATCCATTGTCGGGGGTAGGAAATGGCTACACCTTC; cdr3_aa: CATSRDPLSGVGNGYTF
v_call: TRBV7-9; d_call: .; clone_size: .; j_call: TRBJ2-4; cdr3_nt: TGTGCCAGCAGCCCAGGACTAGCCAAAAACATTCAGTACTTC; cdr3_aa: CASSPGLAKNIQYF
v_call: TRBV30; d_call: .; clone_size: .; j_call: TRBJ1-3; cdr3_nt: TGTGCCTGGAGTGTGGCTCGGGGGACTGGAAACACCATATATTTT; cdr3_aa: CAWSVARGTGNTIYF
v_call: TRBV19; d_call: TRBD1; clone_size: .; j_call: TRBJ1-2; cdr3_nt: TGTGCCAGTAGTAGAAATCGACAGGGGGCTGGCTATGGCTACACCTTC; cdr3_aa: CASSRNRQGAGYGYTF
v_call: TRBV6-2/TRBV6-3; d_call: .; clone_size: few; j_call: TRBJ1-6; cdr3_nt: TGTGCCAGCAGTTACCCATTCGGGATAGACCTTAATTCACCCCTCCACTTT; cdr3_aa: CASSYPFGIDLNSPLHF
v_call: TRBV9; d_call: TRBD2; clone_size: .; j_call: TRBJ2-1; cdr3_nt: TGTGCCAGCAGCCCCGGCCCGGGACTAGCGGGAGTTAATGAGCAGTTCTTC; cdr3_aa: CASSPGPGLAGVNEQFF
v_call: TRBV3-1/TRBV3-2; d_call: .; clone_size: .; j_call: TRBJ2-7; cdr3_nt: TGTGCCAGCAGCCGCGGGGACAGACGGTCCTACGAGCAGTACTTC; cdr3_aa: CASSRGDRRSYEQYF
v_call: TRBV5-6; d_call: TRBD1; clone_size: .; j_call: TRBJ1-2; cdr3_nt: TGTGCCAGCAGCTCTAGGACAGGGGATGGCTACACCTTC; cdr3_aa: CASSSRTGDGYTF
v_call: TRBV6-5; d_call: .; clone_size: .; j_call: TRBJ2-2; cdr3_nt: TGTGCCATCTCTAAACGGCAGGGAAACACCGGGGAGCTGTTTTTT; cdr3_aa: CAISKRQGNTGELFF
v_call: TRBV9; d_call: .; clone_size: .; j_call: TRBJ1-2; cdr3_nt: TGTGCCAGCAGCGCCACCTGGCAGCCGGGTGGCTACACCTTC; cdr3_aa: CASSATWQPGGYTF
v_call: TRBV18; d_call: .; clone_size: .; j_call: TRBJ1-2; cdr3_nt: TGTGCCAGCTCACCGAGAGCCGGAGAGGGAAGCTATGGCTACACCTTC; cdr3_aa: CASSPRAGEGSYGYTF
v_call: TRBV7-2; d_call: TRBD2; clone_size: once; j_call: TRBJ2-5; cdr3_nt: TGTGCCAGCAGCCTCGGGGAGGGTTGGACCCAGTACTTC; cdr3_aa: CASSLGEGWTQYF